This entry is about one T cell receptor beta chain. This entry comes from a study of cytomegalovirus exposure and HLA in healthy donors. The V gene's germline CDR1 is SGHVS and CDR2 FNYEAQ. This CDR3 region has 14 residues. J gave up 8 bases and V 4 bases, and 5 bases lay outside the gene matches. With 60 Vbeta and 13 Jbeta primers, the PCR was carried out. Clones were sequenced by immunoSEQ multiplex PCR, and TCRdb holds only the in-frame ones, with some missing. Seen here are 120,000 to 150,000 clones, roughly 80% observed once, and the top ten hold over 1%. The receptor was isolated from a female donor in good health and CMV-seronegative. The J gene is TRBJ1-4, the V gene TRBV7-6, with 9 nucleotides matching TRBD1. The sample consisted of PBMCs. The CDR3 DNA follows: TGTGCCAGCAGCTACAACAGGGGGCCGGAAAAACTGTTTTTT. Its translation is CASSYNRGPEKLFF.